These T cell receptor beta chains were read from a single sample in a study of PD-1 blockade in classical Hodgkin lymphoma. Produced via immunoSEQ multiplex PCR; TCRdb's table is partial and in-frame only. The data contain fewer than 50,000 clones, about three quarters of them singletons. The sequencing used peripheral blood mononuclear cells (PBMCs), collected before the fourth cycle of nivolumab. The source is a human donor with classical Hodgkin lymphoma. The CDR3 runs from the conserved cysteine through the conserved F or W. The D gene is left open where the match is weak.

v_gene	d_gene	j_gene	CDR3aa
TRBV6-6	NA	TRBJ1-2	CASRGNFILSYGYTF
TRBV6-4	NA	TRBJ2-7	CASRSGLAYEQYF
TRBV7-8	TRBD1	TRBJ1-2	CASSLGQGGFYGYTF
TRBV6-4	TRBD1	TRBJ2-1	CASSRDRDSNEQFF
TRBV28	TRBD1	TRBJ1-6	CASSSVRDRGRRGGSPLHF
TRBV5-1	NA	TRBJ1-4	CASSLGRANEKLFF
TRBV6-1	TRBD1	TRBJ2-5	CASGRGQETQYF
TRBV11-3	TRBD2	TRBJ2-3	CASTGLAISTDTQYF
TRBV7-2	NA	TRBJ1-5	CASSFLDNQPQHF
TRBV7-2	TRBD1	TRBJ1-2	CASSLDRAGYTF
TRBV18	TRBD2	TRBJ2-5	CASSPERGQETQYF
TRBV5-5	NA	TRBJ2-7	CASSLGWAAREQYF
TRBV5-1	NA	TRBJ1-2	CASSRPDSSGGYTF
TRBV30	TRBD2	TRBJ2-5	CAWRGDYKQETQYF
TRBV28	NA	TRBJ2-1	CASSLYTASSYNEQFF
TRBV9	NA	TRBJ2-1	CASSGGFPWGVSYNEQFF
TRBV7-9	NA	TRBJ1-1	CASRSGTLNTEAFF
TRBV2	NA	TRBJ1-5	CASSQGLPSNQPQHF
TRBV7-2	NA	TRBJ1-1	CASSLAKKDTEAFF
TRBV9	NA	TRBJ2-5	CASSPRGGPETQYF
TRBV7-2	TRBD1	TRBJ1-2	CASSPDAQGAGGYTF
TRBV6-6	NA	TRBJ2-2	CASSYTGTGELFF
TRBV5-4	TRBD1	TRBJ2-5	CAMGRGWETQYF
TRBV14	NA	TRBJ1-4	CASSQGRRLFF
TRBV6-1	TRBD1	TRBJ1-2	CASSEWDSYGYTF
TRBV6-5	TRBD1	TRBJ2-1	CASRAGTGGHNEQFF
TRBV7-6	NA	TRBJ2-5	CASSLAGVQETQYF
TRBV27	NA	TRBJ1-1	CASRVTGLNTEAFF
TRBV7-8	TRBD2	TRBJ2-1	CASSPRGDNEQFF
TRBV7-6	NA	TRBJ2-7	CASSLAREQYF
TRBV13	NA	TRBJ2-5	CASSFRGQETQYF
TRBV11-2	NA	TRBJ1-2	CASSPDLSNYGYTF
TRBV7-2	TRBD1	TRBJ2-1	CASSARDRVGNEQFF
TRBV28	TRBD1	TRBJ1-6	CASSFGTGGVGNNSPLHF
TRBV7-3	NA	TRBJ2-3	CASSLGGIAGDTQYF
TRBV7-6	NA	TRBJ2-3	CASSTPSWGATDTQYF
TRBV30	NA	TRBJ1-5	CAWSSGGGNQPQHF
TRBV2	TRBD1	TRBJ1-2	CASSFTGVGGYTF
TRBV14	NA	TRBJ1-3	CASSQDGWGERNTIYF
TRBV7-2	NA	TRBJ1-5	CASSFSERGNQPQHF
TRBV4-2	TRBD2	TRBJ2-5	CASSQDSGGARETQYF
TRBV6-5	NA	TRBJ2-7	CASSYTDSLSEQYF
TRBV18	NA	TRBJ2-7	CASSAEEGPQTRNEQYF
TRBV18	TRBD2	TRBJ2-1	CASSPLAGGINEQFF
TRBV7-2	NA	TRBJ1-4	CASSLDGNNEKLFF
TRBV19	TRBD1	TRBJ1-5	CASRTGQGPLRPQHF
TRBV27	NA	TRBJ2-6	CASSSYGLSGANVLTF
TRBV28	NA	TRBJ1-5	CASSLAGSGLSNQPQHF
TRBV7-2	NA	TRBJ2-2	CASSFWNTGELFF
TRBV7-3	TRBD1	TRBJ1-2	CASSSGQGNYGYTF
TRBV4-2	TRBD1	TRBJ2-1	CASSLLTGTGLNEQFF
TRBV10-3	TRBD2	TRBJ2-2	CAISGQSPGLAVGTGELFF
TRBV19	NA	TRBJ1-2	CATPPRQGLRNHYGYTF
TRBV18	NA	TRBJ1-2	CASSPADSFYGYTF
TRBV7-3	NA	TRBJ2-2	CASSPSNTGELFF